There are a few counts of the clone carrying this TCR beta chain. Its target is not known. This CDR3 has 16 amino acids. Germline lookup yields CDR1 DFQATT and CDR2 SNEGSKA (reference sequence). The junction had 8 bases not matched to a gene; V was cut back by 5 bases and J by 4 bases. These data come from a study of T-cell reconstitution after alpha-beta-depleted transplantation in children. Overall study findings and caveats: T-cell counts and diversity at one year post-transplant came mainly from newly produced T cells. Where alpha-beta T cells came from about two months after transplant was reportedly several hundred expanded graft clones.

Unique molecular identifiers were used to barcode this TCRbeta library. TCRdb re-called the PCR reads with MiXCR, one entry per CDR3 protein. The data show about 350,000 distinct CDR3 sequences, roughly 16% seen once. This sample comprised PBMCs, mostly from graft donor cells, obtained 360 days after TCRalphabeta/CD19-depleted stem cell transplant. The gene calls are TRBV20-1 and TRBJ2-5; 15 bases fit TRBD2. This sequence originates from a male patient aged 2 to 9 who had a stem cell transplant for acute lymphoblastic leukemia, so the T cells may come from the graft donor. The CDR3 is CSAYGTSGRPGETQYF. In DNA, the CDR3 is TGCAGTGCTTACGGGACTAGCGGGAGGCCGGGAGAGACCCAGTACTTC.